Each of the 3 T cell receptor beta chains below was sequenced from the same sample in a study of cytomegalovirus exposure and HLA in healthy donors. It was with 60 Vbeta and 13 Jbeta primers that the PCR ran. The table came from immunoSEQ multiplex PCR; TCRdb's copy has only in-frame clones and leaves some out. The sample includes about 150,000 clones, 79% of them seen just once. Sequenced: PBMCs. These receptor sequences come from a middle-aged man in good health and CMV-seropositive.

The CDR3 DNA reads TGCGCCAGCAGCCAACTAGCGGGAGAGGCCGATACGCAGTATTTT. This gives the protein CASSQLAGEADTQYF. V usage is TRBV4-1 and J usage is TRBJ2-3; 10 nucleotides match TRBD2. V lost 2 bases and J lost 6; bases outside the gene matches: 5. The germline V gene has CDR1 MGHRA and CDR2 YSYEKL. This CDR3 contains 15 residues.

This clone was observed a handful of times. The J gene is TRBJ1-6, the V gene TRBV18; possibly TRBD1 for D (6 bases). The CDR3 contains 14 residues. Between the trimmed V and J ends, which lost 2 bases and 7 bases, there was a span of 9 bases. The germline V gene encodes CDR1 KGHSH and CDR2 LQKENI. DNA of the CDR3: TGTGCCAGCTCACCAGCGGGGGGCAATTCACCCCTCCACTTT. Its protein product is CASSPAGGNSPLHF.

This clone was seen more than once but under ten times. This chain uses TRBV28 with TRBJ2-1, with TRBD2 matching 13 bases. CDR3 length: 14 amino acids. V lost 5 bases and J lost 9; bases outside the gene matches: 4. Germline values: CDR1 MDHEN, CDR2 SYDVKM. The DNA for the CDR3 is TGTGCCAGCAGTCTGGGACTAGCGGGGATTGAGCAGTTCTTC. It translates to CASSLGLAGIEQFF.